The clone carrying this TCR beta chain showed up many times. Antigen: not known. The data belong to a study of T cells in Graves' hyperthyroidism and ophthalmopathy. Study results and caveats: Expanded thyroid clonotypes (above 0.001) were mostly also found in blood. Ophthalmopathy and stable hyperthyroidism were separated by a 13 V-J model.

The CDR3 spans 16 residues. With 3 bases clipped from V and 3 bases from J, the junction kept 10 bases outside the gene matches. Germline V gene data show CDR1 as LGHNA and CDR2 as YNFKEQ. RNA transcripts provided the source from which TCR beta CDR3 regions were amplified. The HTBI primer set served for first-round RT-PCR of the TCR CDR3. TCRdb ran MiXCR on the multiplex PCR reads and lists one entry per CDR3 protein. The sample includes roughly 700,000 distinct CDR3 sequences, approximately 15% seen only once; the top ten take 9.5% to 13%. Clinical symptoms, serum thyroxine and TRAb, thyroid ultrasound and orbital computed tomography were used for the diagnoses. PBMCs came from 7.5 to 10 ml fresh peripheral blood.

This clonotype was sampled from a woman aged 18-30 years with Graves' hyperthyroidism. The sample was blood. The gene calls are TRBV4-2 and TRBJ1-1; 7 bases align to TRBD1. The CDR3 sequence is CASSHALGQRDTEAFF. DNA for the CDR3: TGTGCCAGCAGCCATGCTCTGGGACAGAGGGACACTGAAGCTTTCTTT.